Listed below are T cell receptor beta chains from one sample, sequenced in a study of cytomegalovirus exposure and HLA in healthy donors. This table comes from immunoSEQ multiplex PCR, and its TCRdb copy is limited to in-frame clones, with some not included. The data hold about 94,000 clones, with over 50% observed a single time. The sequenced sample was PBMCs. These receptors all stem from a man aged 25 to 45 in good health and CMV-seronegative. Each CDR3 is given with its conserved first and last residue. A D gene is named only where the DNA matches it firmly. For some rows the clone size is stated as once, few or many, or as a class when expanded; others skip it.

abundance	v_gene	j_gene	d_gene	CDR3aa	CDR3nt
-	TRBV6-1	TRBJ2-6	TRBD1	CASSGIPGQGSSGANVLTF	TGTGCCAGCAGTGGTATACCGGGACAGGGGAGCTCTGGGGCCAACGTCCTGACTTTC
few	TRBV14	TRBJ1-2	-	CASSQEPYRVGYGYTF	TGTGCCAGCAGCCAAGAACCGTACAGGGTGGGCTATGGCTACACCTTC
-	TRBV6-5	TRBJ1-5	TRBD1	CASKKQGYSNQPQHF	TGTGCCAGCAAAAAACAGGGGTATAGCAATCAGCCCCAGCATTTT
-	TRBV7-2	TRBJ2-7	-	CASSRLSMGASYEQYF	TGTGCCAGCAGCCGATTGTCAATGGGGGCCTCCTACGAGCAGTACTTC
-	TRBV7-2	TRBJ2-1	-	CASSLSPAHYNEQFF	TGTGCCAGCAGCTTAAGTCCTGCGCACTACAATGAGCAGTTCTTC
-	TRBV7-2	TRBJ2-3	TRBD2	CASSLVAGGPTPNTQYF	TGTGCCAGCAGCCTGGTTGCGGGGGGGCCTACGCCAAATACGCAGTATTTT
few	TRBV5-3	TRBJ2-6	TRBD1	CARSLRTGTGANVLTF	TGTGCCAGAAGCCTCCGGACAGGGACTGGGGCCAACGTCCTGACTTTC
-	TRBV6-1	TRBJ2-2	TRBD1	CASSGGTGWTGELFF	TGTGCCAGCAGTGGCGGGACAGGGTGGACCGGGGAGCTGTTTTTT
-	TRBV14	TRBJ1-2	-	CASSPTRGSYGYTF	TGTGCCAGCAGCCCCACCAGGGGTTCCTATGGCTACACCTTC
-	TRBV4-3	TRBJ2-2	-	CASSQVVLNTGELFF	TGCGCCAGCAGCCAAGTAGTTCTGAACACCGGGGAGCTGTTTTTT
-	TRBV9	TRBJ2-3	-	CASSVAGRVADTQYF	TGTGCCAGCAGCGTAGCCGGGAGAGTGGCAGATACGCAGTATTTT
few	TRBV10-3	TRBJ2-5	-	CAISESMAGNQETQYF	TGTGCCATCAGTGAGTCGATGGCAGGGAACCAAGAGACCCAGTACTTC
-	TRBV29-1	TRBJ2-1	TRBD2	CSFPARGVPYNEQFF	TGCAGCTTCCCCGCCCGGGGGGTTCCCTACAATGAGCAGTTCTTC
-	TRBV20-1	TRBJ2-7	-	CSASQAYEQYF	TGCAGTGCTAGCCAGGCCTACGAGCAGTACTTC
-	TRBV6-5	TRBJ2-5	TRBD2	CASRRGGAGETQYF	TGTGCCAGCCGACGGGGAGGGGCGGGAGAGACCCAGTACTTC
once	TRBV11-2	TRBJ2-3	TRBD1	CASSATGVSTDTQYF	TGTGCCAGCAGCGCGACAGGGGTAAGCACAGATACGCAGTATTTT
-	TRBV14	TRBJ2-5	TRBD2	CASSLLSGGLGETQYF	TGTGCCAGCAGCCTTCTTAGCGGGGGACTCGGGGAGACCCAGTACTTC
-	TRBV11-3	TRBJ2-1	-	CASSLRLGGDNEQFF	TGTGCCAGCAGCCTAAGACTAGGAGGAGACAATGAGCAGTTCTTC
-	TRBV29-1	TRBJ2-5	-	CSVEGIRGWETQYF	TGCAGCGTTGAAGGGATCAGGGGTTGGGAGACCCAGTACTTC
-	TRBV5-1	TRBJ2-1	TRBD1	CASSLEDRTYNEQFF	TGCGCCAGCAGCTTGGAGGACAGGACCTACAATGAGCAGTTCTTC
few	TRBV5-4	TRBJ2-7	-	CASSLGPLSYEQYF	TGTGCCAGCAGCTTGGGGCCGCTCTCCTACGAGCAGTACTTC
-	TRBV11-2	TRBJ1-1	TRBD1	CASSPLQGVGTEAFF	TGTGCCAGCAGCCCTTTACAGGGGGTAGGCACTGAAGCTTTCTTT
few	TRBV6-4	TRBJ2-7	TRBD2	CASSDSASGAHEQYF	TGTGCCAGCAGTGACTCAGCTAGCGGGGCCCACGAGCAGTACTTC
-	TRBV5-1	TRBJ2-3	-	CASSTPIQAGGSDTQYF	TGCGCCAGCAGCACCCCCATTCAAGCGGGTGGATCAGATACGCAGTATTTT
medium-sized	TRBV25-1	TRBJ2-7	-	CASSDSGGSYEQYF	TGTGCCAGCAGTGATAGCGGAGGGTCCTACGAGCAGTACTTC
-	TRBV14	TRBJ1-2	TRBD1	CASSQRTGVGYGYTF	TGTGCCAGCAGCCAACGGACAGGGGTCGGGTATGGCTACACCTTC
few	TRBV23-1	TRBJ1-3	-	CASSHRGRGNTIYF	TGCGCCAGCAGTCATAGGGGGAGAGGAAACACCATATATTTT
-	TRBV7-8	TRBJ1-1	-	CASSLAGWTEAFF	TGTGCCAGCAGCTTAGCCGGGTGGACTGAAGCTTTCTTT
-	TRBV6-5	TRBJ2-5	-	CASSYRAGWIGETQYF	TGTGCCAGCAGTTACAGGGCGGGATGGATCGGAGAGACCCAGTACTTC
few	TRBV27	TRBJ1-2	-	CATRISGGRYTF	TGTGCCACCCGCATTAGTGGGGGCCGCTACACCTTC
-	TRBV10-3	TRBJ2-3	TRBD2	CAISVGGRSTDTQYF	TGTGCCATCAGTGTTGGCGGGAGGAGCACAGATACGCAGTATTTT
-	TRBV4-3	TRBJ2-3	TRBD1	CASSPLWSGGPTDTQYF	TGCGCCAGCAGCCCCCTTTGGTCAGGGGGCCCCACAGATACGCAGTATTTT
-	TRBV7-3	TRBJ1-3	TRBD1	CASSTSTGNRNTIYF	TGTGCCAGCAGCACATCGACAGGGAATCGAAACACCATATATTTT
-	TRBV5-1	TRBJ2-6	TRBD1	CASSIRDRAGANVLTF	TGCGCCAGCAGCATCCGGGACAGAGCTGGGGCCAACGTCCTGACTTTC
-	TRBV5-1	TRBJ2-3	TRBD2	CASSYGLAGADTQYF	TGCGCCAGCAGCTACGGACTAGCGGGGGCAGATACGCAGTATTTT
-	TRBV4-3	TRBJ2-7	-	CASSPTGTRYEQYF	TGCGCCAGCAGCCCAACAGGGACCCGCTACGAGCAGTACTTC
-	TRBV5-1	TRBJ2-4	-	CASSHKNIQYF	TGCGCCAGCAGCCACAAAAACATTCAGTACTTC
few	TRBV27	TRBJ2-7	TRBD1	CASRTGGPLYEQYF	TGTGCCAGCAGGACAGGGGGGCCTTTATACGAGCAGTACTTC
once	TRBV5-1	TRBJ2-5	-	CASSSGRRETQYF	TGCGCCAGCAGTTCGGGTAGGCGAGAGACCCAGTACTTC
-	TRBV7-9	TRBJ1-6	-	CASSLSGSSSPLHF	TGTGCCAGCAGCTTATCCGGGTCGAGTTCACCCCTCCACTTT
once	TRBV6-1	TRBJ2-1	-	CASSELPDNWFF	TGTGCCAGCAGTGAACTCCCCGACAATTGGTTCTTC
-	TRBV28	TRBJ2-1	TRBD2	CASSSHSDGGGGNEQFF	TGTGCCAGCAGTTCCCACTCCGACGGCGGGGGGGGCAATGAGCAGTTCTTC
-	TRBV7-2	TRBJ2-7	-	CASSPRTDSYEQYF	TGTGCCAGCAGCCCACGGACAGACTCCTACGAGCAGTACTTC
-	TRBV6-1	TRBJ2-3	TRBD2	CASSEAPLAGWSTDTQYF	TGTGCCAGCAGTGAAGCTCCGCTAGCGGGGTGGAGCACAGATACGCAGTATTTT
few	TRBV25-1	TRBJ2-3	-	CASSEYVSSTDTQYF	TGTGCCAGCAGTGAATATGTCTCGAGCACAGATACGCAGTATTTT
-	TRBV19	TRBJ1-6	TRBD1	CASSPGTGNSPLHF	TGTGCCAGTAGTCCCGGGACAGGAAATTCACCCCTCCACTTT
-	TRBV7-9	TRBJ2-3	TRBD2	CASSRGASGGTDTQYF	TGTGCCAGCAGCCGGGGGGCTAGCGGGGGCACAGATACGCAGTATTTT
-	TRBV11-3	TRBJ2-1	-	CASSLSRGFGNEQFF	TGTGCCAGCAGCTTAAGCCGGGGGTTTGGCAATGAGCAGTTCTTC
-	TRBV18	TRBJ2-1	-	CASSPGTVYNEQFF	TGTGCCAGCTCACCTGGGACTGTTTACAATGAGCAGTTCTTC
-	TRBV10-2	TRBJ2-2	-	CASSESKGLAWTGELFF	TGCGCCAGCAGTGAGTCGAAAGGGCTAGCTTGGACCGGGGAGCTGTTTTTT
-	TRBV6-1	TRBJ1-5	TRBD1	CASTRQGNSNQPQHF	TGTGCCAGCACCCGACAGGGTAATAGCAATCAGCCCCAGCATTTT
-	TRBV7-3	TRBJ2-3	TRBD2	CASSTRKTSGGADTQYF	TGTGCCAGCAGCACCCGAAAGACTAGCGGGGGTGCAGATACGCAGTATTTT
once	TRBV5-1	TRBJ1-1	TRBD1	CASSQPPTGGGNTEAFF	TGCGCCAGCAGTCAGCCTCCGACAGGGGGGGGGAACACTGAAGCTTTCTTT
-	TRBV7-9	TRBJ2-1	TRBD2	CSSSSAGGGTYNEQFF	TGTTCCAGCAGCTCCGCGGGCGGGGGGACCTACAATGAGCAGTTCTTC
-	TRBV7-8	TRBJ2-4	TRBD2	CASSLASGTKNIQYF	TGTGCCAGCAGCTTGGCTAGCGGTACCAAAAACATTCAGTACTTC
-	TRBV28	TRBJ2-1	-	CASSLDLRTYNEQFF	TGTGCCAGCAGTTTGGACTTAAGAACCTACAATGAGCAGTTCTTC